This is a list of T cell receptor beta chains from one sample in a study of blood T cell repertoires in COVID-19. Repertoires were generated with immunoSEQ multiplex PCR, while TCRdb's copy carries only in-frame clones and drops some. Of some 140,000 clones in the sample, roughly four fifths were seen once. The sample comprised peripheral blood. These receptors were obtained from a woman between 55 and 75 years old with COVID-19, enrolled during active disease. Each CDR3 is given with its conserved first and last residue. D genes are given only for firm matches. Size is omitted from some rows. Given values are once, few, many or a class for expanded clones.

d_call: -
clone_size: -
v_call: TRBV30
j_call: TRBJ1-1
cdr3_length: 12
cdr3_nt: TGTGCCTGGAGTGTGGGTCGGGCTGAAGCTTTCTTT
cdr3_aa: CAWSVGRAEAFF

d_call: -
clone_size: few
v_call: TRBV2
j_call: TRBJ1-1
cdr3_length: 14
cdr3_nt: TGTGCCAGTATCCGGATGGGCACGAACACTGAAGCTTTCTTT
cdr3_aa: CASIRMGTNTEAFF

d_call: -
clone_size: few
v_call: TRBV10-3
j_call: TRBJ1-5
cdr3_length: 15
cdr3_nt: TGTGCCATCAGTCCGACAGGTATTAGCAATCAGCCCCAGCATTTT
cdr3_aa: CAISPTGISNQPQHF

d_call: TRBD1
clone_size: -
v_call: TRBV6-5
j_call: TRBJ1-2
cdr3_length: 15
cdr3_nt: TGTGCCAGCAGTTACTCCGGACAGGTATTTTCCGGCTACACCTTC
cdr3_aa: CASSYSGQVFSGYTF

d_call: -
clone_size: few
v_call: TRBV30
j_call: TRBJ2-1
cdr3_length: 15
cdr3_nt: TGTGCCTGGAGTGTGGGGCAGGGGACCTACAATGAGCAGTTCTTC
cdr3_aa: CAWSVGQGTYNEQFF

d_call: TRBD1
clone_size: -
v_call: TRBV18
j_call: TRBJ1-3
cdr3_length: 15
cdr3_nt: TGTGCCAGCTCACTCCGGACAGGGGCTGGAAACACCATATATTTT
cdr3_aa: CASSLRTGAGNTIYF

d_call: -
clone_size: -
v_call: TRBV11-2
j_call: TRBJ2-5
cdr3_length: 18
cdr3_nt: TGTGCCAGCAGCTTAGCCCCCCGCCCCGGGAGACACCAAGAGACCCAGTACTTC
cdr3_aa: CASSLAPRPGRHQETQYF

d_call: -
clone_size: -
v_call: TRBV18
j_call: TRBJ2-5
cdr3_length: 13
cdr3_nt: TGTGCCAGCTCGCGACACAGGGAGGAGACCCAGTACTTC
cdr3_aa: CASSRHREETQYF

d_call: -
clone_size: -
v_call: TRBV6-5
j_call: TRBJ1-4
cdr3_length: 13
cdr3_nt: TGTGCCAGCAGTCACCCCCGGGGGGAAAAACTGTTTTTT
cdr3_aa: CASSHPRGEKLFF

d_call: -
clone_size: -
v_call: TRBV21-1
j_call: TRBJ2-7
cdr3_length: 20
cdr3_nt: TGTGCCAGCAGCAAAGCATTAGCGGGAGAGAGGGACTTGGTTTCGTACGAGCAGTACTTC
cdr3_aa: CASSKALAGERDLVSYEQYF

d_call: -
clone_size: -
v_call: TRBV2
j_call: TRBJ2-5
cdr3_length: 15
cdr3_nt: TGTGCCAGCAGTCGAAATATGGGGAGGCAAGAGACCCAGTACTTC
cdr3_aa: CASSRNMGRQETQYF

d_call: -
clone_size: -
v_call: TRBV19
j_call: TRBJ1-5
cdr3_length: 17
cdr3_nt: TGTGCCAGTACCTCAAGGGCAGGGGATCGAGGCAATCAGCCCCAGCATTTT
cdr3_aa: CASTSRAGDRGNQPQHF

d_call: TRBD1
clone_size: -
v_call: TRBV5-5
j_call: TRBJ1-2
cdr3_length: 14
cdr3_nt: TGTGCCAGCAGGAAGGTGGGACAGGGTAAAGGCTACACCTTC
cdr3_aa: CASRKVGQGKGYTF

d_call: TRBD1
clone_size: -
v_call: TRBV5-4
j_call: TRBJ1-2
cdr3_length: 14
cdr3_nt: TGTGCCAGCAGCTCCCAGGGGGCAAACTATGGCTACACCTTC
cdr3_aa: CASSSQGANYGYTF

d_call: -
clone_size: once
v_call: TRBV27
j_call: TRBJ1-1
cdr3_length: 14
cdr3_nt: TGTGCCAGCAGTTTGATTAGCATGAACACTGAAGCTTTCTTT
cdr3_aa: CASSLISMNTEAFF

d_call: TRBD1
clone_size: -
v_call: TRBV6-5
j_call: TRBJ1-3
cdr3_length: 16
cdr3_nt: TGTGCCAGCAGTTACTCCGGGACAGATCATGGAAACACCATATATTTT
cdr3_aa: CASSYSGTDHGNTIYF

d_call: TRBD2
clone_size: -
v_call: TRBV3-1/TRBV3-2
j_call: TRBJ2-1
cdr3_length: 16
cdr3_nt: TGTGCCAGCAGCCAAGATAAGAGCGGGAGGCCCCATGAGCAGTTCTTC
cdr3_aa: CASSQDKSGRPHEQFF

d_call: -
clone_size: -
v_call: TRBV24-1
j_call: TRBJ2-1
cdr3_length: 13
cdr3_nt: TGTGCCACCAGTGATTATGGCTCCAATGAGCAGTTCTTC
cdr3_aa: CATSDYGSNEQFF

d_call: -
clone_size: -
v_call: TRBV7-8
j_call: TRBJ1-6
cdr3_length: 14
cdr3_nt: TGTGCCAGCAGCCCCAGACAGGATAATTCACCCCTCCACTTT
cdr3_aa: CASSPRQDNSPLHF

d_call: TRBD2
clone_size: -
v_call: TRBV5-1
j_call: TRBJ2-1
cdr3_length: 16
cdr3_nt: TGCGCCAGCAGCTTGGTGCGGGGGAGCTCCTACAATGAGCAGTTCTTC
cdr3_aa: CASSLVRGSSYNEQFF

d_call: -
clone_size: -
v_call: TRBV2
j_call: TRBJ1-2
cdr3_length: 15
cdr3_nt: TGTGCCAGCAGTGATAACCGACCAGCGAACTATGGCTACACCTTC
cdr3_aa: CASSDNRPANYGYTF

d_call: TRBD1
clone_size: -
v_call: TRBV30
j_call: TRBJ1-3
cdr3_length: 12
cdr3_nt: TGTGCCTGGAGGGGACAGGGAAACACCATATATTTT
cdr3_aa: CAWRGQGNTIYF

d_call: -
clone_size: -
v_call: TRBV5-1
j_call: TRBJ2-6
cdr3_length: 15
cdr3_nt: TGCGCCAGCAGCTTGGAAGCAACTGGGGCCAACGTCCTGACTTTC
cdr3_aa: CASSLEATGANVLTF

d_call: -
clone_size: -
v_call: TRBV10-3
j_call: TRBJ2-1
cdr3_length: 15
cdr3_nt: TGTGCCATCAGCCAGACTAGTTCCGCATACAATGAGCAGTTCTTC
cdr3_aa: CAISQTSSAYNEQFF

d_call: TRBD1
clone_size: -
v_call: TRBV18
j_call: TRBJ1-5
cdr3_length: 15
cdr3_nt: TGTGCCAGCTCACCCGCGCGGACAGGGAATCAGCCCCAGCATTTT
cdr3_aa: CASSPARTGNQPQHF

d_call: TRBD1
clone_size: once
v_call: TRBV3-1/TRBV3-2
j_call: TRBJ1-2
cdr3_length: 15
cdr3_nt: TGTGCCAGCAGCCTCAACAGGGGCAATGGCTATGGCTACACCTTC
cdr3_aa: CASSLNRGNGYGYTF

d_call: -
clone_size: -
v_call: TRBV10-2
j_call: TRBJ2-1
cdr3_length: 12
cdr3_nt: TGCGCCAGCAGTGACGGGGGGCCAGGGCAGTTCTTC
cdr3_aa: CASSDGGPGQFF

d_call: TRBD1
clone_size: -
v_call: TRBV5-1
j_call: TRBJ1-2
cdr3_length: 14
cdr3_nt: TGCGCCAGCAGCTTGGGACAGGGTGGTTACGGCTACACCTTC
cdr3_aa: CASSLGQGGYGYTF

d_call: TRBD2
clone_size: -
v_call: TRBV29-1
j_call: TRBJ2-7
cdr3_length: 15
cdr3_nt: TGCAGCGTTTGGTCTAGCGGGAGCCTAACGAGCGAGCAGTACTTC
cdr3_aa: CSVWSSGSLTSEQYF

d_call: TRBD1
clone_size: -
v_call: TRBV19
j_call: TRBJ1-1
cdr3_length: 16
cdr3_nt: TGTGCCAGTAGGATTGGTGGGACAGGGCGGCTATCTGAAGCTTTCTTT
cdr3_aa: CASRIGGTGRLSEAFF

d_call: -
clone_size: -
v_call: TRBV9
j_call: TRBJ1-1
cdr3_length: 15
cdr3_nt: TGTGCCAGCAGCCCAGTGGGGGGATCTAACACTGAAGCTTTCTTT
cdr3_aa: CASSPVGGSNTEAFF

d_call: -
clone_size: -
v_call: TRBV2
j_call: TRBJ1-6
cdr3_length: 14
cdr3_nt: TGTGCCAGCAGTCAGATGATCTATAATTCACCCCTCCACTTT
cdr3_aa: CASSQMIYNSPLHF